What follows describes a single TCR beta chain. What the recovered Cohort 3 donors had was two negative PCRs, clearance, or symptom resolution. Germline values: CDR1 SGHDT, CDR2 YYEEEE. The CDR3 covers 13 residues. Trimming shortened V by 0 bases and J by 4 bases, and 8 bases separated the two germline ends. Study processing details: Amplified reference gene primers provided the basis for estimating nucleated cell counts. Libraries were prepared by immunoSEQ multiplex PCR; TCRdb keeps only in-frame clonotypes and omits some of them. V and J calls and clone size are as listed in that table; D and trimming were resolved from the DNA. In the table there are a few hundred thousand clones, 88% of which are singletons. The data were taken from a study of blood T cell repertoires in COVID-19. Study at large: From the United States, Italy and Spain came samples of acute and convalescent COVID-19. In each case, the material was cDNA or gDNA derived from T cells, B-cell-depleted T cells, or PBMCs.

This chain links TRBV5-6 with TRBJ2-7; no clear D gene. This clonotype originated in a young woman who had recovered from COVID-19. Sequenced material: PBMCs or T cells enriched from blood (not recorded which). The CDR3 protein is CASSLGDMYEQYF. The DNA for the CDR3 is TGTGCCAGCAGCTTGGGTGACATGTACGAGCAGTACTTC.